The 27 T cell receptor beta chains below were found in one sample sequenced in a study of T cells after yellow fever vaccination. One entry per CDR3 protein, called by TCRdb with MiXCR from the 5' RACE reads. Of tens of thousands of distinct CDR3 sequences in the sample, less than 4% were seen once. Specimen: PBMCs, either bulk or a sorted T-cell subset (CD4+, CD8+, memory, or dextramer-sorted; not recorded which), collected approximately 47 days after the first yellow fever vaccination. These receptors were obtained from a man aged 18-30 years who received the YFV17D yellow fever vaccine.

V is TRBV4-2 and J is TRBJ1-2; D remains ambiguous. The germline V and J ends were trimmed by 4 bases and 8 bases, with 14 bases remaining between them. Germline V gene data show CDR1 as LGHNA and CDR2 as YNFKEQ. The CDR3 runs to 13 residues. In DNA, the CDR3 is TGTGCCAGCAGCCCGGGGTTCCTCTGCGGCTACACCTTC. This translates into CASSPGFLCGYTF.

This clonotype ranks as medium-sized. The V and J genes are TRBV7-2 and TRBJ2-5; the D is unclear. The CDR3 loop spans 14 amino acids. CDR1 and CDR2 from the germline V gene are SGHTA and FQGNSA. V lost 1 base and J lost 1, with 7 bases in between. The chain's CDR3 is CASSLGGSQETQYF. CDR3 DNA sequence: TGTGCCAGCAGCTTAGGAGGAAGCCAAGAGACCCAGTACTTC.

This clonotype was seen repeatedly, ten times or more. The V and J genes are TRBV12-3 or TRBV12-4 and TRBJ1-1, with a weak D call TRBD1 (6 bases). The CDR3 totals 14 residues. V lost 6 bases, J lost 4 bases, and 15 bases lay in between. CDR3 residues: CASRGQWLSTEAFF. CDR3 sequence (DNA): TGTGCCAGCAGAGGACAGTGGCTGAGCACTGAAGCTTTCTTT.

This clonotype was picked up many times. The chain employs TRBV7-6 and TRBJ2-3, with D maybe TRBD1 (5 bases). V lost 4 bases to trimming and J lost 8 bases, with 13 bases between them. The CDR3 is made up of 13 amino acids. The germline CDR1 and CDR2 sequences are SGHVS and FNYEAQ. CDR3 coding DNA: TGTGCCAGCAGCTCTACGAGTCAGGGTACGCAGTATTTT. This gives the protein CASSSTSQGTQYF.

This clonotype showed up many times. The CDR3 region has the DNA TGCGCCAGCAGCCCAGGGGAGGGACAGCCCCAGCATTTT. Protein product: CASSPGEGQPQHF. V and J are TRBV4-3 and TRBJ1-5, with D possibly TRBD1 on 6 matching bases. The CDR3 has 13 residues. V lost 4 bases to trimming and J lost 7 bases, with 11 bases between them. Germline V lookup: CDR1 LGHNA, CDR2 YSLEER.

Concerning this clonotype itself: A read error may explain this, as a much larger clone is one base away. V usage is TRBV24-1 and J usage is TRBJ2-1; D uncertain. From germline, CDR1 is KGHDR and CDR2 SFDVKD. CDR3 length: 11 residues. The V end was cut by 7 bases, the J end by 9 bases, with 9 bases between. The CDR3 reads CATRASGEQFF. The CDR3 nucleotides are TGTGCCACCAGGGCTAGTGGTGAGCAGTTCTTC.

This clonotype was seen ten or more times. J is TRBJ1-1 and V is TRBV5-1, with 12 bases matching TRBD1. V lost 5 bases, J lost 4 bases, and 6 bases stayed unmatched. Germline lookup yields CDR1 SGHRS and CDR2 YFSETQ. The CDR3 is 15 residues long. CDR3 nucleotides: TGCGCCAGCAGGGGACAGGGGGCTCGGACCACTGAAGCTTTCTTT. As protein: CASRGQGARTTEAFF.

This clonotype was picked up many times. The J gene is TRBJ1-2, the V gene TRBV3-1; TRBD1 agrees at 8 bases. The germline gives CDR1 LGHDT, CDR2 YNNKEL (reference sequence). This CDR3 is built from 15 residues. The V and J ends lost 3 bases and 5 bases, in that order; junction bases with no gene match: 8. CDR3 sequence reads: CASSQLPTGGYGYTF. CDR3 DNA sequence: TGTGCCAGCAGCCAGCTGCCAACAGGGGGATATGGCTACACCTTC. The whole variable domain, filled in from reference TRBV3-1 and TRBJ1-2, reads DTAVSQTPKYLVTQMGNDKSIKCEQNLGHDTMYWYKQDSKKFLKIMFSYNNKELIINETVPNRFSPKSPDKAHLNLHINSLELGDSAVYFCASSQLPTGGYGYTFGSGTRLTVV.

This clonotype was counted ten times or more. The V and J genes are TRBV3-1 and TRBJ1-1; D not resolved. V was cut by 0 bases and J by 1 base, with 6 bases left in between. The CDR3 totals 14 residues. Germline V gives CDR1 LGHDT, CDR2 YNNKEL (reference sequence). CDR3 DNA sequence: TGTGCCAGCAGCCAAGATTGGCAGAACACTGAAGCTTTCTTT. Its protein product is CASSQDWQNTEAFF.

This clonotype was counted ten times or more. The V gene is TRBV7-8, the J gene TRBJ2-3, with 10 bases matching TRBD2. This CDR3 region has 16 residues. Germline trimming cut 5 bases from V and 3 bases from J; bases unmatched to any gene: 8. Germline V lookup: CDR1 SGHVS, CDR2 FQNEAQ. The CDR3 DNA sequence: TGTGCCAGCAGCACGATTTCTAGCGGGGGAACAGATACGCAGTATTTT. It is translated as CASSTISSGGTDTQYF.

J is TRBJ1-3 and V is TRBV29-1; no definite D call. Trimming shortened V by 4 bases and J by 0 bases, and 10 bases separated the two germline ends. Germline CDR1 is SQVTM and CDR2 is ANQGSEA. The CDR3 has 14 residues. CDR3 in DNA: TGCAGCGTTGTCAATCCCCCCTCTGGAAACACCATATATTTT. This sequence encodes CSVVNPPSGNTIYF.

This clonotype has at least ten counts. The chain couples TRBV6-5 to TRBJ1-1; D gene unclear. The germline CDR1 and CDR2 sequences are MNHEY and SVGAGI. This CDR3 region has 14 residues. V shed 6 bases and J shed 4 bases, with 15 bases lying between them. The CDR3 spells CASRGKPGPTEAFF. CDR3 nucleotides: TGTGCCAGCAGAGGCAAGCCGGGCCCCACTGAAGCTTTCTTT.

Ten or more counts support this clonotype. This chain connects TRBV27 to TRBJ1-6; D possibly corresponds to TRBD1 (5 bases). Germline lookup yields CDR1 MNHEY and CDR2 SMNVEV (reference sequence). V was clipped by 5 bases and J by 5 bases, with 10 bases between them. CDR3 length: 14 amino acids. CDR3 nucleotide sequence: TGTGCCAGCAGTCTCCTCAGGGATAATTCACCCCTCCACTTT. Its translation: CASSLLRDNSPLHF.

This clonotype was counted ten times or more. The chain recombines TRBV3-1 with TRBJ2-4, with D perhaps matching TRBD1 or TRBD2 (5 bases each). The CDR3 is 13 amino acids. Trimming removed 11 bases at V and 0 bases at J, with 11 bases between. CDR1 is LGHDT, CDR2 YNNKEL, per germline (reference sequence). CDR3 in DNA: TGTGCCGGGGGACGGCTAGCCAAAAACATTCAGTACTTC. Translation gives CAGGRLAKNIQYF. Complete variable domain (other parts from reference TRBV3-1 and TRBJ2-4): DTAVSQTPKYLVTQMGNDKSIKCEQNLGHDTMYWYKQDSKKFLKIMFSYNNKELIINETVPNRFSPKSPDKAHLNLHINSLELGDSAVYFCAGGRLAKNIQYFGAGTRLSVL.

In this sample, this clonotype turned up many times. This sequence joins TRBV28 and TRBJ2-1; no clear D. The V end was cut by 5 bases, the J end by 3 bases, with 8 bases between. CDR1 is MDHEN and CDR2 is SYDVKM in the germline V gene. The CDR3 sequence is 13 residues long. The CDR3 DNA sequence: TGTGCCAGCAGTCGTGCCAACTACAATGAGCAGTTCTTC. Protein product: CASSRANYNEQFF.

This clonotype occurred many times. The rearrangement joins TRBV18 to TRBJ2-2, with D unresolved. Between the trimmed V and J ends, which lost 6 bases and 4 bases, there was a span of 6 bases. CDR1 and CDR2 from the germline V gene are KGHSH and LQKENI. The length of the CDR3 is 12 residues. The CDR3, as DNA: TGTGCCAGCTCTGGGGTCACCGGGGAGCTGTTTTTT. Amino acid sequence: CASSGVTGELFF.

This clonotype occurred many times. This chain joins TRBV20-1 and TRBJ1-1; the D is unclear. V was clipped by 0 bases and J by 4 bases, with 15 bases between them. The length of the CDR3 is 15 residues. Germline V gene data show CDR1 as DFQATT and CDR2 as SNEGSKA (reference sequence). The CDR3 DNA reads TGCAGTGCTAGAGATCAGGCGACCGGGGTCACTGAAGCTTTCTTT. Protein sequence: CSARDQATGVTEAFF.

This clonotype was detected only a few times. The rearrangement links TRBV6-4 to TRBJ2-1; 12 positions agree with TRBD2. The germline V gene encodes CDR1 MRHNA and CDR2 SNTAGT. The length of the CDR3 is 19 residues. V dropped 8 bases and J dropped 2; count of bases not matched to a gene: 16. The CDR3 loop is CASCPGGGGLAGPYNEQFF. The CDR3 DNA sequence: TGTGCCAGCTGCCCGGGTGGGGGGGGACTAGCGGGCCCCTACAATGAGCAGTTCTTC.

In this sample, this clonotype turned up many times. The chain couples TRBV7-2 to TRBJ2-5; TRBD2 aligns across 14 bases. Germline V CDR1 and CDR2: SGHTA, FQGNSA. Losses at the gene ends were 5 bases for V and 4 bases for J; bases not matched to a gene: 9. The CDR3 runs 17 residues. The DNA of the CDR3 is TGTGCCAGCAGCAGAGGGACTAGCGGGGGAGGTAGAGAGACCCAGTACTTC. This encodes CASSRGTSGGGRETQYF.

This clonotype was seen at least ten times. The gene calls are TRBV25-1 and TRBJ1-1, with unresolved D. Germline V lookup: CDR1 MGHDK, CDR2 SYGVNS. The CDR3 covers 14 residues. With 2 bases removed from V and 4 bases from J, the gap between germline ends came to 11 bases. The CDR3 nucleotides are TGTGCCAGCAGTGAAGCCCGGACGGGCACTGAAGCTTTCTTT. Translating gives CASSEARTGTEAFF.

This clonotype was observed at least ten times. The V gene is TRBV3-1, the J gene TRBJ2-2; 12 bases map to TRBD2. The germline V gene encodes CDR1 LGHDT and CDR2 YNNKEL (reference sequence). V was pared by 4 bases and J by 6 bases, with 12 bases of the junction left unmatched. CDR3 size: 18 residues. The CDR3 reads CASSPWTSGVRGAGELFF. CDR3 nucleotides: TGTGCCAGCAGCCCCTGGACTAGCGGGGTCCGTGGGGCCGGGGAGCTGTTTTTT.

This clonotype was recorded many times. In DNA, the CDR3 is TGTGCCTGGAGTGTACCGTGGACAGATAAAAACACCATATATTTT. Encoded protein: CAWSVPWTDKNTIYF. V is TRBV30 and J is TRBJ1-3; possible D gene TRBD1, 6 bases. Trimming removed 0 bases from V and 6 bases from J, with 15 bases in between. The CDR3 is 15 residues long. Germline CDR1 GTSNPN, CDR2 SVGIG (reference sequence).

The sample holds many counts of this clonotype. The chain is built from TRBV11-2 and TRBJ1-2; the match to TRBD1 covers 7 bases. The V gene end was trimmed by 5 bases and the J gene end by 5 bases; junction bases not matched to a gene: 8. In germline, CDR1 is SGHAT, CDR2 FQNNGV. CDR3 length equals 14 residues. In DNA form, the CDR3 reads TGTGCCAGCAGCCCCCTCGGACAGGAGTATGGCTACACCTTC. Protein: CASSPLGQEYGYTF.

This clonotype has at least ten counts. The V call is TRBV20-1, the J call TRBJ2-7, with D possibly being TRBD2 (5 bases). Trimming cost V 0 bases and J 3 bases, with 21 bases left between them. Looked up from germline, CDR1 is DFQATT and CDR2 is SNEGSKA (reference sequence). The CDR3 consists of 17 residues. The CDR3 sequence: CSARDWVSGSTDYEQYF. The CDR3 nucleotides are TGCAGTGCTAGAGATTGGGTCAGCGGATCCACTGACTACGAGCAGTACTTC.

This clonotype was recorded many times. The V call is TRBV7-2, the J call TRBJ1-1; D is unclear. With 3 bases removed from V and 2 bases from J, the gap between germline ends came to 10 bases. The CDR3 is 14 amino acids. The germline V gene encodes CDR1 SGHTA and CDR2 FQGNSA. CDR3 bases: TGTGCCAGCAGCTTCTTGGGAGTCAACACTGAAGCTTTCTTT. This sequence encodes CASSFLGVNTEAFF.

In its sample, this clonotype was seen many times. The J gene is TRBJ1-2, the V gene TRBV5-1, with 8 bases matching TRBD1. This CDR3 comprises 13 residues. The V segment lost 4 bases and the J segment 8 bases; nucleotides outside the gene matches: 7. Germline assignment: CDR1 SGHRS and CDR2 YFSETQ. CDR3 loop: CASSTDRGGGYTF. CDR3 DNA sequence: TGCGCCAGCAGCACCGACAGGGGTGGAGGCTACACCTTC.

About this clonotype: An end of the junction does not agree with germline; a read error may underlie this. The V call is TRBV3-1, the J call TRBJ1-5; TRBD1 might be the D (5 bases). This CDR3 is built from 19 residues. The germline gives CDR1 LGHDT, CDR2 YNNKEL (reference sequence). CDR3 protein: CACRFREVGTKKGDQPQHF. CDR3 DNA sequence: TGTGCCTGCAGATTCAGAGAGGTAGGGACGAAAAAAGGGGATCAGCCCCAGCATTTT.